The 29 T cell receptor beta chains below were found in one sample sequenced in a study of neurological immune-mediated disorders. Via MiXCR, TCRdb re-called the 5' RACE reads, giving one row per CDR3 protein. The sample includes tens of thousands of distinct CDR3 sequences, around 4% of them seen just once. Specified time point: longitudinal time-point 3. Sequenced input: PBMCs. These receptors originate from a woman in her sixties with multiple sclerosis.

This clonotype was seen ten or more times. The V gene is TRBV12-3 or TRBV12-4, the J gene TRBJ2-7; TRBD2 is a possible D gene (5 bases). The CDR3 runs 13 residues. The V and J ends lost 7 bases and 3 bases respectively, with 13 bases between them. The CDR3: CASTRHAGYEQYF. The CDR3 DNA reads as TGTGCCAGCACCCGACATGCGGGCTACGAGCAGTACTTC.

This clonotype showed up many times. The gene calls are TRBV5-1 and TRBJ2-1, with D perhaps matching TRBD1 (5 bases). CDR1 is SGHRS and CDR2 is YFSETQ in the germline V gene. Between the trimmed V and J ends, which lost 0 bases and 0 bases, there was a span of 7 bases. There are 15 residues in the CDR3. CDR3 protein: CASSLGTYSYNEQFF. DNA of the CDR3: TGCGCCAGCAGCTTGGGGACATACTCCTACAATGAGCAGTTCTTC. Full variable domain (rest looked up from reference TRBV5-1 and TRBJ2-1): KAGVTQTPRYLIKTRGQQVTLSCSPISGHRSVSWYQQTPGQGLQFLFEYFSETQRNKGNFPGRFSGRQFSNSRSEMNVSTLELGDSALYLCASSLGTYSYNEQFFGPGTRLTVL.

Many counts were recorded for this clonotype. The chain's CDR3 is CATGYLGTGSYEQYF. The CDR3 DNA follows: TGTGCCACCGGATACCTCGGGACAGGCTCCTACGAGCAGTACTTC. The V gene is TRBV24-1, the J gene TRBJ2-7, with 8 bases matching TRBD1. This CDR3 spans 15 amino acids. Germline V CDR1 and CDR2: KGHDR, SFDVKD. J gave up 0 bases and V 9 bases, and 9 bases lay outside the gene matches.

This clonotype appeared many times. The chain links TRBV6-1 to TRBJ2-3; D may be TRBD2 (5 bases). V shed 7 bases and J shed 3 bases, with 11 bases lying between them. The CDR3 spans 13 residues. Germline V gives CDR1 MNHNS, CDR2 SASEGT. CDR3 in amino acids: CASTGLATDTQYF. The CDR3, as DNA: TGTGCCAGCACCGGGTTAGCGACAGATACGCAGTATTTT.

This clonotype was seen ten or more times. The chain couples TRBV5-1 to TRBJ1-1, with D possibly matching TRBD1 (5 bases). Germline V CDR1 and CDR2: SGHRS, YFSETQ. The ends were cut back, 6 bases at V and 7 bases at J, with 19 bases in the middle. The CDR3 length is 14 residues. CDR3: CASTQVPASLEAFF. The CDR3 coding sequence is TGCGCCAGCACACAGGTTCCCGCTTCCCTTGAAGCTTTCTTT.

Details on this clonotype: A much larger clone lies a single base off, so this may be a read error. The chain has TRBV4-1 and TRBJ1-1, with 9 positions matching TRBD1. CDR3 length: 17 amino acids. Germline-derived CDR1 and CDR2 are MGHRA and YSYEKL. V trimming: 1 base; J trimming: 8 bases; junction bases outside the gene matches: 14. CDR3 nucleotides: TGCGCCAGCAGCCAAGTATGGGACAGGGATGGCTGGACAGAAGCTTTCTTT. Translation gives CASSQVWDRDGWTEAFF.

In this sample, this clonotype turned up many times. The chain has TRBV5-1 and TRBJ1-4; the D is unclear. The CDR3 totals 14 residues. Germline V gene sequence: CDR1 SGHRS, CDR2 YFSETQ. V gave up 4 bases and J gave up 5 bases, with 12 bases separating them. The CDR3 loop is CASSRLPANEKLFF. In DNA, the CDR3 is TGCGCCAGCAGCCGCCTACCGGCCAATGAAAAACTGTTTTTT.

This clonotype was picked up many times. The chain links TRBV2 to TRBJ1-1; possibly TRBD1 for D (5 bases). Trimming cost V 3 bases and J 1 base, with 9 bases left between them. CDR1 and CDR2 from the germline V gene are SNHLY and FYNNEI. The CDR3 is 14 residues long. The CDR3 here is CASSELTANTEAFF. The CDR3 bases are TGTGCCAGCAGTGAGTTGACAGCGAACACTGAAGCTTTCTTT.

Ten or more counts support this clonotype. The rearrangement links TRBV24-1 to TRBJ1-1; 10 nucleotides agree with TRBD1. The CDR3 sequence is 16 residues long. The ends lost 3 bases at V and 7 bases at J; junction bases unmatched: 10. Germline V lookup: CDR1 KGHDR, CDR2 SFDVKD. The CDR3 reads CATSDNDRGQRFEAFF. The CDR3 region has the DNA TGTGCCACCAGTGATAATGACAGGGGGCAACGATTTGAAGCTTTCTTT.

This clonotype occurred many times. The chain carries TRBV28 and TRBJ2-5; no clear D. The V and J ends lost 2 bases and 1 base respectively, with 14 bases between them. Germline CDR1 MDHEN, CDR2 SYDVKM. This CDR3 has 16 residues. The CDR3 region is CASSLRQRARQETQYF. DNA of the CDR3: TGTGCCAGCAGTTTAAGACAAAGGGCCCGCCAAGAGACCCAGTACTTC.

This clonotype was detected ten times or more. The J gene is TRBJ1-5, the V gene TRBV7-2; TRBD1 is a possible D gene (6 bases). Germline V gene data show CDR1 as SGHTA and CDR2 as FQGNSA. CDR3 size: 15 residues. Trimming shortened V by 5 bases and J by 3 bases, and 14 bases separated the two germline ends. The CDR3 DNA reads as TGTGCCAGCAGCCTAGGGGGACAAACCAATCAGCCCCAGCATTTT. Protein sequence: CASSLGGQTNQPQHF.

As concerns this clonotype: Given a much more abundant clone one base away, this may be a read error. The J gene is TRBJ1-1, the V gene TRBV18; D is unclear. Germline loops: CDR1 KGHSH, CDR2 LQKENI. This CDR3 is built from 15 residues. The V and J ends lost 3 bases and 4 bases respectively, with 15 bases between them. CDR3 residues: CASSPQADKSTEAFF. The DNA of the CDR3 is TGTGCCAGCTCACCGCAGGCCGATAAGAGCACTGAAGCTTTCTTT. Full variable domain (rest looked up from reference TRBV18 and TRBJ1-1): NAGVMQNPRHLVRRRGQEARLRCSPMKGHSHVYWYRQLPEEGLKFMVYLQKENIIDESGMPKERFSAEFPKEGPSILRIQQVVRGDSAAYFCASSPQADKSTEAFFGQGTRLTVV.

This clonotype is labeled as medium-sized. The rearrangement links TRBV10-3 to TRBJ1-2, with 10 bases lining up with TRBD1. V shed 7 bases, J shed 5 bases, and the junction held 7 bases outside the gene matches. Germline-derived CDR1 and CDR2 are ENHRY and SYGVKD. The CDR3 contains 14 residues. The DNA of the CDR3 is TGTGCCATCACCGGGGGACAGGGGATTTATGGCTACACCTTC. Translating it yields CAITGGQGIYGYTF.

The chain links TRBV5-1 to TRBJ2-7; 9 positions match TRBD1. CDR1 and CDR2 (germline): SGHRS, YFSETQ. The trim removed 4 bases at V and 4 bases at J, leaving 9 bases unmatched. CDR3 length: 15 amino acids. The CDR3 loop reads CASSGGDRVSYEQYF. CDR3 sequence (DNA): TGCGCCAGCAGCGGCGGGGACAGGGTGAGTTACGAGCAGTACTTC.

This clonotype showed up many times. The rearrangement joins TRBV4-2 to TRBJ2-7, with 9 bases aligning to TRBD1. This CDR3 is 15 amino acids long. V dropped 4 bases and J dropped 3; count of bases not matched to a gene: 7. Looked up from germline, CDR1 is LGHNA and CDR2 is YNFKEQ. The CDR3 protein is CASSPAGQGLYEQYF. The CDR3 nucleotides are TGTGCCAGCAGCCCAGCCGGACAGGGGCTCTACGAGCAGTACTTC.

This clonotype was observed at least ten times. The genes are TRBV29-1 and TRBJ1-2; 7 bases are shared with TRBD1. Germline CDR1 is SQVTM and CDR2 is ANQGSEA. This CDR3 spans 13 amino acids. Germline trimming cut 7 bases from V and 6 bases from J; bases unmatched to any gene: 11. CDR3 DNA: TGCAGCGATAGACAGGGTTTCCCCAATGGCTACACCTTC. It specifies CSDRQGFPNGYTF.

This clonotype was counted ten times or more. The V and J genes are TRBV12-3 or TRBV12-4 and TRBJ2-3; tentatively, D is TRBD2 (6 bases). The CDR3 runs to 14 residues. V was cut by 5 bases and J by 6 bases, with 15 bases left in between. The CDR3 region has the DNA TGTGCCAGCAGTCTGACTAGGGCGCTGGATACGCAGTATTTT. It yields the protein CASSLTRALDTQYF.

This clonotype was detected many times. The chain has TRBV5-1 and TRBJ1-1, with unresolved D. Germline loops: CDR1 SGHRS, CDR2 YFSETQ. This CDR3 contains 14 residues. V was cut by 0 bases and J by 2 bases, with 8 bases left in between. CDR3: CASSLAPANTEAFF. The CDR3 DNA follows: TGCGCCAGCAGCTTGGCCCCAGCTAACACTGAAGCTTTCTTT.

This clonotype has a count of ten or more. The V call is TRBV7-6, the J call TRBJ2-1; D unresolved. From germline, CDR1 is SGHVS and CDR2 FNYEAQ. V lost 5 bases and J 0 bases, leaving 14 bases between the germline ends. The CDR3 runs 16 residues. The CDR3 is CASSPAGSGSYNEQFF. As DNA, the CDR3 is TGTGCCAGCAGCCCAGCAGGCTCGGGCTCCTACAATGAGCAGTTCTTC.

Ten or more counts support this clonotype. This chain joins TRBV29-1 and TRBJ1-2; D unresolved. Trimming pared 3 bases from V and 8 bases from J, leaving 13 bases between. The germline CDR1 and CDR2 sequences are SQVTM and ANQGSEA. This CDR3 is 12 amino acids long. The CDR3 region is CSVDAGRGGYTF. The DNA for the CDR3 is TGCAGCGTTGACGCGGGGAGAGGGGGCTACACCTTC.

In its sample, this clonotype was seen many times. CDR3 bases: TGCGCCAGCAGCCTAGGAACCGGCTACTATGGCTACACCTTC. It translates to CASSLGTGYYGYTF. The V and J genes are TRBV5-1 and TRBJ1-2; D gene ambiguous. From germline, CDR1 is SGHRS and CDR2 YFSETQ. Between the trimmed V and J ends, which lost 4 bases and 3 bases, there was a span of 13 bases. There are 14 residues in the CDR3.

This clonotype was counted at least ten times. V usage is TRBV3-1 and J usage is TRBJ2-1; possible D gene TRBD1, 6 bases. This CDR3 has 14 amino acids. The germline V and J ends were trimmed by 1 base and 12 bases, with 16 bases remaining between them. From germline, CDR1 is LGHDT and CDR2 YNNKEL (reference sequence). This CDR3 is CASSQARTEGGQFF. CDR3 nucleotides: TGTGCCAGCAGCCAAGCCAGGACAGAGGGCGGGCAGTTCTTC.

There are many counts of this clonotype. The V call is TRBV4-1, the J call TRBJ2-1, with 11 bases matching TRBD1. V was clipped by 3 bases and J by 7 bases; unmatched bases: 11. This CDR3 is built from 17 residues. Germline CDR1 MGHRA, CDR2 YSYEKL. This chain's CDR3 is CASSQEAGQGALNEQFF. CDR3 nucleotide sequence: TGCGCCAGCAGCCAGGAAGCAGGACAGGGGGCTTTGAATGAGCAGTTCTTC.

There are many counts of this clonotype. This sequence joins TRBV6-5 and TRBJ1-2; maybe TRBD1 (5 bases). Deletions cut 8 bases from V and 4 bases from J, with 17 bases between. Germline values: CDR1 MNHEY, CDR2 SVGAGI. This CDR3 spans 14 amino acids. The CDR3 DNA follows: TGTGCCAGCGGGGTGGGTTGGGGGGGCTATGGCTACACCTTC. Translated, it gives CASGVGWGGYGYTF.

By its share, this clonotype is medium-sized (0.01 to 0.1%). This chain joins TRBV5-1 and TRBJ2-5, with D perhaps being TRBD1 or TRBD2 (5 bases each). The CDR3 loop spans 14 amino acids. Germline V CDR1 and CDR2: SGHRS, YFSETQ. Deletions cut 0 bases from V and 4 bases from J, with 10 bases between. The CDR3 spells CASSLDGGRETQYF. In DNA form, the CDR3 reads TGCGCCAGCAGCTTGGATGGGGGTCGAGAGACCCAGTACTTC.

V is TRBV4-1 and J is TRBJ2-3; TRBD2 aligns across 10 bases. Per the germline V gene, CDR1 is MGHRA and CDR2 is YSYEKL. V lost 5 bases and J lost 2; bases outside the gene matches: 10. The CDR3 consists of 17 residues. The CDR3 is CASSGHHLAGDTDTQYF. The CDR3 DNA follows: TGCGCCAGCAGCGGACATCACCTAGCGGGGGACACAGATACGCAGTATTTT.

There are many counts of this clonotype. CDR3 sequence (DNA): TGTGCCAGCAGTGACTTGGGGGGGCCAGGTAGGAATGAGCAGTTCTTC. Encoded protein: CASSDLGGPGRNEQFF. This chain joins TRBV2 and TRBJ2-1, with D perhaps matching TRBD2 (7 bases). V was trimmed by 3 bases and J by 7 bases, leaving 19 bases between them. From germline, CDR1 is SNHLY and CDR2 FYNNEI. CDR3 size: 16 residues.

This clonotype was recorded many times. This rearrangement joins TRBV3-1 to TRBJ1-3; D remains unclear. Trimming left V 0 bases short and J 2 bases short, with 5 bases between. Germline CDR1 is LGHDT and CDR2 is YNNKEL (reference sequence). The CDR3 contains 14 residues. The CDR3: CASSQDWAGNTIYF. CDR3 in DNA: TGTGCCAGCAGCCAAGACTGGGCTGGAAACACCATATATTTT.

This clonotype was counted at least ten times. DNA of the CDR3: TGTGCCAGCAGGGAAAGCGGGGGCACAGATACGCAGTATTTT. It encodes CASRESGGTDTQYF. The rearrangement links TRBV4-2 to TRBJ2-3; 7 bases agree with TRBD2. V was clipped by 6 bases and J by 1 base; unmatched bases: 4. This CDR3 region has 14 residues. Germline CDR1 is LGHNA and CDR2 is YNFKEQ.